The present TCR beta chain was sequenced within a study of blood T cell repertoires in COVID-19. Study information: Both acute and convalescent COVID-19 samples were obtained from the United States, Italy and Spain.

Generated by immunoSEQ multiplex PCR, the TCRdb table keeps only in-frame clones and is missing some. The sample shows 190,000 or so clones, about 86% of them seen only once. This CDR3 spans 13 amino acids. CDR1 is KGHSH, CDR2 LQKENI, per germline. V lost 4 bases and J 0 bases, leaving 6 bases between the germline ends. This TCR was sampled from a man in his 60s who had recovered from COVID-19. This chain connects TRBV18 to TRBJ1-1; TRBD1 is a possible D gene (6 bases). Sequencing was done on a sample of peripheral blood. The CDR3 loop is CASSQGVNTEAFF. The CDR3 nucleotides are TGTGCCAGCTCACAGGGGGTGAACACTGAAGCTTTCTTT.